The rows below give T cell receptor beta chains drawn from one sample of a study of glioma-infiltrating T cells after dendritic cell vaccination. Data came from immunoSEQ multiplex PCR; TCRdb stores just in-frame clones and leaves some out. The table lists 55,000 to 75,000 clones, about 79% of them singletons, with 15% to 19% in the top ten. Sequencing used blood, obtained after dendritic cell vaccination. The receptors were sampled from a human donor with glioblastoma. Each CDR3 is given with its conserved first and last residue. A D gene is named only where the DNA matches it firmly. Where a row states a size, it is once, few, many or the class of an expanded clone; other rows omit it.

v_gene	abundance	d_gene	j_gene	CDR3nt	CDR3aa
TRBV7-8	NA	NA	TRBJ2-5	TGTGCCAGCGGGCTTAGGCTAGAGACCCAGTACTTC	CASGLRLETQYF
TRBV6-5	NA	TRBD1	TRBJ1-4	TGTGCCAGCAAGGTGGACAGGGGGAATGAAAAACTGTTTTTT	CASKVDRGNEKLFF
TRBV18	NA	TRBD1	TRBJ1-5	TGTGCCAGCTCCCCTACTGACAGGGTTCAGCCCCAGCATTTT	CASSPTDRVQPQHF
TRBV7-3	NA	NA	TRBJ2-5	TGTGCCAGCAGCTTAGGCGGCGAACAAGAGACCCAGTACTTC	CASSLGGEQETQYF
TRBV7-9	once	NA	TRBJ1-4	TGTGCCAGCACCGAGACAGCAACTAATAAAAAACTGTTTTTT	CASTETATNKKLFF
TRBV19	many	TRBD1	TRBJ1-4	TGTGCCAGTAATCTCGACAGGGGTGATAACTCGGAACTGTTTTTT	CASNLDRGDNSELFF
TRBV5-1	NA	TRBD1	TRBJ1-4	TGCGCCAGCAGCTTTCAAATCGGGACAGGGGATGAAAAACTGTTTTTT	CASSFQIGTGDEKLFF
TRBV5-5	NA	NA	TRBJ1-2	TGTGCCAGCAGCTTGGGGGGCGGCTATGGCTACACCTTC	CASSLGGGYGYTF
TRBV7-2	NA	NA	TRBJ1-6	TGTGCCAGCAGCTTAGGTGGGCGTTCACCCCTCCACTTT	CASSLGGRSPLHF
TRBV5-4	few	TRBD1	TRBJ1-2	TGTGCCAGCAAGGGGGCCAACTATGGCTACACCTTC	CASKGANYGYTF
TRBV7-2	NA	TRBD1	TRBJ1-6	TGTGCCAGCTTAGTCCGGACAGGGCGAGGCTCACCCCTCCACTTT	CASLVRTGRGSPLHF
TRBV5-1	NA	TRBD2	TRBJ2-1	TGCGCCAGCAGCTTGGCCTGGCGGGGGGGCAACAATGAGCAGTTCTTC	CASSLAWRGGNNEQFF
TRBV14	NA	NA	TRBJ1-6	TGTGCCAGCAGCCAGTCTCGGAGCTCCTATAATTCACCCCTCCACTTT	CASSQSRSSYNSPLHF
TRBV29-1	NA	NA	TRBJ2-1	TGCAGCGTTGAGGGGGGAGAAATCTACAATGAGCAGTTCTTC	CSVEGGEIYNEQFF
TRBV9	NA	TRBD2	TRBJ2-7	TGTGCCAGCAGCGTAGCAGGTAGCGGGGCCACCTACGAGCAGTACTTC	CASSVAGSGATYEQYF